Reported below is one TCR beta chain. This specimen belongs to a study of blood T cell repertoires in COVID-19. CDR3 length: 15 amino acids. V was shortened by 0 bases and J by 6 bases, with 14 bases between the two germline ends. Per the germline V gene, CDR1 is LGHNA and CDR2 is YNFKEQ. The repertoire was sequenced with immunoSEQ multiplex PCR; TCRdb's copy has only in-frame clones and lacks some. This sample yields a few hundred thousand clones, of which roughly 90% are seen a single time; about 1.2% belongs to the top ten. This clonotype originated in a man aged 35-49 years with acute or convalescent COVID-19. V usage is TRBV4-2 and J usage is TRBJ1-2; D gene unclear. Sequencing was performed on peripheral blood. The CDR3 DNA reads TGTGCCAGCAGCCAAGATGCCAGGAACTGGGATGGCTACACCTTC. Translation gives CASSQDARNWDGYTF.